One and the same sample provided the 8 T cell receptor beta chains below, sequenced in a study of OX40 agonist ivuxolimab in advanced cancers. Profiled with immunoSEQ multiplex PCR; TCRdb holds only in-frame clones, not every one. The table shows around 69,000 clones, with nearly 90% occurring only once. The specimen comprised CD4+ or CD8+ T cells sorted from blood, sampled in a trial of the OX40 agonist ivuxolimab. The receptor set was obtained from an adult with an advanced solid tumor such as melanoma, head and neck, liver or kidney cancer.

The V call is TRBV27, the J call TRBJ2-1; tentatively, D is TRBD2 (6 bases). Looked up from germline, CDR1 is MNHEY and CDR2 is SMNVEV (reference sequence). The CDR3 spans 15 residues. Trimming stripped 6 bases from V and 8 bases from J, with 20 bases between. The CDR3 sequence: CASSLKEMRDHEQFF. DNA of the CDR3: TGTGCCAGCAGCCTTAAAGAGATGCGGGACCATGAGCAGTTCTTC.

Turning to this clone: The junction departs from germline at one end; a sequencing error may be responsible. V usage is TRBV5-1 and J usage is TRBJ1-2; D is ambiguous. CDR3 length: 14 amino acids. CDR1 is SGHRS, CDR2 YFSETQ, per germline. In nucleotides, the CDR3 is TGTGCCAGCAGCTTGCCCGGGTTGAACTATGGCTACACCTTC. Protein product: CASSLPGLNYGYTF.

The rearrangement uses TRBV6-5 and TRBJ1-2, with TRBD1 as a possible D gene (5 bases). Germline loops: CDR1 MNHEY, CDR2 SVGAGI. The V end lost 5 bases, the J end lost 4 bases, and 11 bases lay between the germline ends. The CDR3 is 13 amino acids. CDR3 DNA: TGTGCCAGCAGTCTCGCGGGGACCTATGGCTACACCTTC. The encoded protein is CASSLAGTYGYTF.

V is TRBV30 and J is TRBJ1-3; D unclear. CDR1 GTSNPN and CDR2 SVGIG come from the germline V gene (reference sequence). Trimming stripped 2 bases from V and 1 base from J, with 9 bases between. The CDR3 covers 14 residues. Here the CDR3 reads CAWSRGNSGNTIYF. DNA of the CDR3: TGTGCCTGGAGTCGTGGGAATTCTGGAAACACCATATATTTT. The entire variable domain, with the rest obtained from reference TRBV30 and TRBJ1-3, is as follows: SQTIHQWPATLVQPVGSPLSLECTVEGTSNPNLYWYRQAAGRGLQLLFYSVGIGQISSEVPQNLSASRPQDRQFILSSKKLLLSDSGFYLCAWSRGNSGNTIYFGEGSWLTVV.

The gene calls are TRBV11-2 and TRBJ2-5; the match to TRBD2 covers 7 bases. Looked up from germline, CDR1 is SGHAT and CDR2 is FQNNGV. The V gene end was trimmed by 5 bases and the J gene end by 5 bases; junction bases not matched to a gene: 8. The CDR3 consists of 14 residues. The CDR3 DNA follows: TGTGCCAGCAGCCATTGGGGGAGGGACGAGACCCAGTACTTC. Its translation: CASSHWGRDETQYF.

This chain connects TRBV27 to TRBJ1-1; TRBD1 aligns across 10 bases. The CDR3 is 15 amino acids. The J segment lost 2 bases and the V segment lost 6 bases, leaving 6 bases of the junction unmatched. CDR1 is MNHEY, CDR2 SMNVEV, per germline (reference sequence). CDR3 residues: CASSLRQGANTEAFF. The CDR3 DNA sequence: TGTGCCAGCAGCCTAAGACAGGGGGCCAACACTGAAGCTTTCTTT.

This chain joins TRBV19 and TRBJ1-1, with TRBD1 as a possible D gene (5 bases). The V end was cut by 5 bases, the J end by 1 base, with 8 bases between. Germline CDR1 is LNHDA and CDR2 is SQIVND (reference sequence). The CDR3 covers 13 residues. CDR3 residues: CASSSTGNTEAFF. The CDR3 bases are TGTGCCAGTAGTTCAACAGGGAACACTGAAGCTTTCTTT.

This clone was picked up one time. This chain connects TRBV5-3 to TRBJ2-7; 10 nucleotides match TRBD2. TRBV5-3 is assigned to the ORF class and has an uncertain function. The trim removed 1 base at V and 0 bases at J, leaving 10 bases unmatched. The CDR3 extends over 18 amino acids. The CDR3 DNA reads TGTGCCAGAAGCTTGCGTCTAGCGGGAGCCTCAAGCTCCTACGAGCAGTACTTC. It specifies CARSLRLAGASSSYEQYF.